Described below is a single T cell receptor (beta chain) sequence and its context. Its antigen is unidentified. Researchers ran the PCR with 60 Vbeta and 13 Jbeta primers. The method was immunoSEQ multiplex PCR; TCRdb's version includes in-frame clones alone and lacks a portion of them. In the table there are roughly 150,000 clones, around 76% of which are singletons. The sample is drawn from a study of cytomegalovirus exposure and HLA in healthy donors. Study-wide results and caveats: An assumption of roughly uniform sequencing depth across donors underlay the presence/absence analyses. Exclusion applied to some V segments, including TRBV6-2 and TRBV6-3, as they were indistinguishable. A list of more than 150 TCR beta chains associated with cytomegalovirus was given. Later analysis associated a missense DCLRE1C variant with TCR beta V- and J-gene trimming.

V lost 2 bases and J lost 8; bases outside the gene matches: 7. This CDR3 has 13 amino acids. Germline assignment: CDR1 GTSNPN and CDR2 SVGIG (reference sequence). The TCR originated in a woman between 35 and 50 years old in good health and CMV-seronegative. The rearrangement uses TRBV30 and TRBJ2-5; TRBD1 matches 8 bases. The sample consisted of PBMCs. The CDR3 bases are TGTGCCTGGAGTACTACAGGGGGACAAACCCAGTACTTC. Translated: CAWSTTGGQTQYF. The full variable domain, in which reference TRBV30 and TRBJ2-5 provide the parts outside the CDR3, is SQTIHQWPATLVQPVGSPLSLECTVEGTSNPNLYWYRQAAGRGLQLLFYSVGIGQISSEVPQNLSASRPQDRQFILSSKKLLLSDSGFYLCAWSTTGGQTQYFGPGTRLLVL.